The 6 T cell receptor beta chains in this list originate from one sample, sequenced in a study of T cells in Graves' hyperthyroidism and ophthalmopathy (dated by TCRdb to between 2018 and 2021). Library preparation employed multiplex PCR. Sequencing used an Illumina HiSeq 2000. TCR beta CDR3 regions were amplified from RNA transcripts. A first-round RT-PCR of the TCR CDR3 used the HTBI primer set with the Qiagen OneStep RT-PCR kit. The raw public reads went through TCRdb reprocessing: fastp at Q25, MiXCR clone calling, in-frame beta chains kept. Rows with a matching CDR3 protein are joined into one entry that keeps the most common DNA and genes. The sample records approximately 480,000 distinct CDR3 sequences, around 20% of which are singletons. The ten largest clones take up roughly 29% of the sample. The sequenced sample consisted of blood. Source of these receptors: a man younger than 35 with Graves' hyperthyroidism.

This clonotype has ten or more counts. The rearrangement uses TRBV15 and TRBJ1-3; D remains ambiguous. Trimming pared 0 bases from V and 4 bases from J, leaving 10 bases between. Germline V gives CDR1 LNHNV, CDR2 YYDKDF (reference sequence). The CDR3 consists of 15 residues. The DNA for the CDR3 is TGTGCCACCAGCAGAGATCTGCCGGGGGGAAACACCATATATTTT. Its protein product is CATSRDLPGGNTIYF.

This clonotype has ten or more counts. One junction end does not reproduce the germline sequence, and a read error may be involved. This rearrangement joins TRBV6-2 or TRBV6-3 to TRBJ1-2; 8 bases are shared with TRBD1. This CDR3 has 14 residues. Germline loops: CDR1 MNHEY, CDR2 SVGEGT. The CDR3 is CAGSLRTGRDGYTF. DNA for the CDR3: TGTGCCGGCAGCCTACGGACAGGGAGGGATGGCTACACCTTC.

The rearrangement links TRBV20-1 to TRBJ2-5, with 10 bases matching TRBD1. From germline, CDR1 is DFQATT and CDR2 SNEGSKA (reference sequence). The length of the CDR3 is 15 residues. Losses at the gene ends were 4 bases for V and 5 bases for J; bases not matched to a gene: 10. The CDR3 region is CSAKPDRGAWETQYF. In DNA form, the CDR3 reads TGCAGTGCTAAGCCGGACAGGGGGGCGTGGGAGACCCAGTACTTC.

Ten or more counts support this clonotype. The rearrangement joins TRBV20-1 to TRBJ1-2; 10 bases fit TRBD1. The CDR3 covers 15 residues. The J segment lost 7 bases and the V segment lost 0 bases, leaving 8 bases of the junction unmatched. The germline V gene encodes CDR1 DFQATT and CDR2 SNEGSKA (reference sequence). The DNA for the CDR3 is TGCAGTGCTAGAGATTACAGGGACAGGGGCGGTGGCTACACCTTC. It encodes CSARDYRDRGGGYTF.

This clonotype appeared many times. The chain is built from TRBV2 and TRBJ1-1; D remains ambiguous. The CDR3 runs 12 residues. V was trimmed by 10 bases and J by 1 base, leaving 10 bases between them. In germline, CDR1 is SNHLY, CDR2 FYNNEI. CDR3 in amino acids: CATTRRNTEAFF. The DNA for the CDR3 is TGTGCCACCACAAGAAGGAACACTGAAGCTTTCTTT.

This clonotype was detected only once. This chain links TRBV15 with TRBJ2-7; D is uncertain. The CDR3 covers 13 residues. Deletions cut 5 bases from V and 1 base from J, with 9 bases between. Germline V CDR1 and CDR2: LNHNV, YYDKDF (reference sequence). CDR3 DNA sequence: TGTGCCACCAGCTTGGGAATTTCCTACGAGCAGTACTTC. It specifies CATSLGISYEQYF.